This TCR beta chain came from a study of cytomegalovirus exposure and HLA in healthy donors. At the level of the study: HLA-typed donors were the source of around 87 million unique TCRs, which an early data release held. Within the Caucasian-associated ancestry cluster were around 81% of the 398 genotyped donors.

Regarding this clone: Its specificity is unknown.

In the PCR, 60 Vbeta and 13 Jbeta primers were used. Measured with immunoSEQ multiplex PCR; TCRdb has only the in-frame clones, and not every one. The sample lists about 200,000 clones; roughly 79% were seen once. V dropped 5 bases and J dropped 2; count of bases not matched to a gene: 7. This CDR3 has 15 residues. Germline values: CDR1 SGHVS, CDR2 FNYEAQ. Each donor was healthy, and each was a bone marrow donor. Findings and limits, study-wide: The majority of TCR sequences were rare, yet some public TCRs appeared in many donors.

This clonotype originated in a male donor in good health and CMV-seronegative. The chain links TRBV7-6 to TRBJ2-5, with 8 bases that match TRBD2. Specimen: PBMCs. CDR3 in DNA: TGTGCCAGCAGCATCGCGGGGGGCCTACAAGAGACCCAGTACTTC. Translating it yields CASSIAGGLQETQYF.